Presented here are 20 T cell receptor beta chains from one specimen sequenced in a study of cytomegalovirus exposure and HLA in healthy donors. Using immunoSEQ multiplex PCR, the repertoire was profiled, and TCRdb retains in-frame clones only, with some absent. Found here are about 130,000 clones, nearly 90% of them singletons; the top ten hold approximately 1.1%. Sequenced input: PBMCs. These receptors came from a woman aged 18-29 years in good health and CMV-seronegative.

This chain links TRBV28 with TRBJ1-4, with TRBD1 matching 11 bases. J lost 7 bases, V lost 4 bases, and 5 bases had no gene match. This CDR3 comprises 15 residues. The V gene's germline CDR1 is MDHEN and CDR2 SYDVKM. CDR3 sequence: CASSSDGTGGEKLFF. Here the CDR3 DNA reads TGTGCCAGCAGTTCCGATGGGACAGGGGGTGAAAAACTGTTTTTT.

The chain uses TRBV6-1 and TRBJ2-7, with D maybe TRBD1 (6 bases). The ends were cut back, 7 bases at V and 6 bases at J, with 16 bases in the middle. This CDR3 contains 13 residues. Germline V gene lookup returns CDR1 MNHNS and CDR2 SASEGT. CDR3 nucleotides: TGTGCCAGCACATACCGGGACACCGGCGAGCAGTACGTC. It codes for CASTYRDTGEQYV.

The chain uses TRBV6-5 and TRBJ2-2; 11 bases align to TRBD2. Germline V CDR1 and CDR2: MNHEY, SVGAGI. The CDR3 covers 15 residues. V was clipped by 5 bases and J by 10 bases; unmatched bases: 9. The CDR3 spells CASSLAGGSWKELFF. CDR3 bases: TGTGCCAGCAGTCTAGCGGGGGGATCCTGGAAGGAGCTGTTTTTT.

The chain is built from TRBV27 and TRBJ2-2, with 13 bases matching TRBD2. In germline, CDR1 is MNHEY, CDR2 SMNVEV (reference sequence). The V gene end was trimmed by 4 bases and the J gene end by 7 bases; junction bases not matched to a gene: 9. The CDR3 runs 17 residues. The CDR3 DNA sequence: TGTGCCAGCAGTTCGACTATACTAGCGGGGGGGCACGGGGAGCTGTTTTTT. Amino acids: CASSSTILAGGHGELFF.

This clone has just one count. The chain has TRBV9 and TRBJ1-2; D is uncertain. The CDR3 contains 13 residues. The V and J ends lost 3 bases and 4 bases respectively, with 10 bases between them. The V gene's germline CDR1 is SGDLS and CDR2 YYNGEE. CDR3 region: CASSEPIGYGYTF. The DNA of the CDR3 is TGTGCCAGCAGCGAACCGATCGGCTATGGCTACACCTTC.

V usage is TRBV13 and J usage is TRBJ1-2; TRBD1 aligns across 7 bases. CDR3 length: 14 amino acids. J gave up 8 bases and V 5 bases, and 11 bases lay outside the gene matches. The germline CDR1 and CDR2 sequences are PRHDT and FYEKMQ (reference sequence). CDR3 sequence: CASSLYTGARGYTF. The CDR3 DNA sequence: TGTGCCAGCAGCCTATACACAGGGGCTCGGGGCTACACCTTC.

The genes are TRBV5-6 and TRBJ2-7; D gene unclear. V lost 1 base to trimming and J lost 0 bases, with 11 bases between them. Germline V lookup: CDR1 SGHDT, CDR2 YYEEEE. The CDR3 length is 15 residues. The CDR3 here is CASSLLGSDSYEQYV. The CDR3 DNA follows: TGTGCCAGCAGCTTGCTCGGATCAGACTCCTACGAGCAGTACGTC.

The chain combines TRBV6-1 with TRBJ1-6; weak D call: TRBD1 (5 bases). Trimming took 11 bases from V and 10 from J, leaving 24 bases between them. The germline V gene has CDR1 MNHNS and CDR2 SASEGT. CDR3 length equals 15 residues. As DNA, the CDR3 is TGTGCCCTCACGGAGGGCGAGGGGCAAGCATCACCCCTCCACTTT. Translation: CALTEGEGQASPLHF.

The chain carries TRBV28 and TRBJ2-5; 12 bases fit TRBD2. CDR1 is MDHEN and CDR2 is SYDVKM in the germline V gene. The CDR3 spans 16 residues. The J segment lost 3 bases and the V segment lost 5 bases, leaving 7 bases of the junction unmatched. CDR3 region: CASSTWTSGDKETQYF. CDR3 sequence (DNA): TGTGCCAGCAGTACATGGACTAGCGGGGATAAAGAGACCCAGTACTTC.

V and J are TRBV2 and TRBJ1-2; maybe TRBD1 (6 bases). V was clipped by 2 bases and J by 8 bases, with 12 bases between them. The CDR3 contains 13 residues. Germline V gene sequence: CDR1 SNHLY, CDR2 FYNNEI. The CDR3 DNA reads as TGTGCCAGCAGTGAATGGGCGGGGGGCGGCTACACCTTC. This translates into CASSEWAGGGYTF. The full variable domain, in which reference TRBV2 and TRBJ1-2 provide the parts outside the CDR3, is EPEVTQTPSHQVTQMGQEVILRCVPISNHLYFYWYRQILGQKVEFLVSFYNNEISEKSEIFDDQFSVERPDGSNFTLKIRSTKLEDSAMYFCASSEWAGGGYTFGSGTRLTVV.

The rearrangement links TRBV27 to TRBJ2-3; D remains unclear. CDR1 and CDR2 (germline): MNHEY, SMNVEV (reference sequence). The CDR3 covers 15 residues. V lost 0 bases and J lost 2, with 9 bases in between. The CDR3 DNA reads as TGTGCCAGCAGTTTATCGCTGACTGCCACAGATACGCAGTATTTT. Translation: CASSLSLTATDTQYF.

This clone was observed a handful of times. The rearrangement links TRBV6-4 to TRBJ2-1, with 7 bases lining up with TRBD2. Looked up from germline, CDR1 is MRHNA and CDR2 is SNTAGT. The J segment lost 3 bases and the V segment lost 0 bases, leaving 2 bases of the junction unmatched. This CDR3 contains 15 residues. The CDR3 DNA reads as TGTGCCAGCAGTGACTCTTCTAGCGGCTACAATGAGCAGTTCTTC. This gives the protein CASSDSSSGYNEQFF.

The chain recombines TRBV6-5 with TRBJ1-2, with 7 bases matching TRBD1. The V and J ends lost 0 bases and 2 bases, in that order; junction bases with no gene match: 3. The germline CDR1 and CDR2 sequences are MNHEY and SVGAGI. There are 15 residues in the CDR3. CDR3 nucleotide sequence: TGTGCCAGCAGTTACTCCACGGACAGGAACTATGGCTACACCTTC. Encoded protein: CASSYSTDRNYGYTF.

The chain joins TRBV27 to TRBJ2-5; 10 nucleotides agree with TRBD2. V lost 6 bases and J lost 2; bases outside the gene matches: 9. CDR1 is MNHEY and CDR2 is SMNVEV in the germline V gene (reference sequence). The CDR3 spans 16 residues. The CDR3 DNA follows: TGTGCCAGCAGCCCCACTAGCGGGGCCACTCAAGAGACCCAGTACTTC. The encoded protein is CASSPTSGATQETQYF.

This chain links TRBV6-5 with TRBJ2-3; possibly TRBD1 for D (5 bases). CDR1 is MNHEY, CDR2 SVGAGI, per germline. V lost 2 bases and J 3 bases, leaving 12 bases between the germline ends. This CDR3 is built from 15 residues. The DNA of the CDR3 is TGTGCCAGCAGTTACCAACCCAGACAGACAGATACGCAGTATTTT. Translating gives CASSYQPRQTDTQYF.

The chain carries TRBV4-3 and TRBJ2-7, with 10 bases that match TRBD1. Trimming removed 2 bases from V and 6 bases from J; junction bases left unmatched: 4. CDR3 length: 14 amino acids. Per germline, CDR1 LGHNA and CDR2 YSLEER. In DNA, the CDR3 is TGCGCCAGCAGCCAAATCGGACAGGGGGGCGAGCAGTACTTC. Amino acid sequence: CASSQIGQGGEQYF.

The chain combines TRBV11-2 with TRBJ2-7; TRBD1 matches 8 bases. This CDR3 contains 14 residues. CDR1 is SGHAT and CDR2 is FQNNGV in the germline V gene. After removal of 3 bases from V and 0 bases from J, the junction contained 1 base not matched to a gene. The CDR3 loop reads CASSFTGGSYEQYF. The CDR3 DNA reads TGTGCCAGCAGCTTTACAGGGGGCTCCTACGAGCAGTACTTC. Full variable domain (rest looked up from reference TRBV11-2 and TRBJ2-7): EAGVAQSPRYKIIEKRQSVAFWCNPISGHATLYWYQQILGQGPKLLIQFQNNGVVDDSQLPKDRFSAERLKGVDSTLKIQPAKLEDSAVYLCASSFTGGSYEQYFGPGTRLTVT.

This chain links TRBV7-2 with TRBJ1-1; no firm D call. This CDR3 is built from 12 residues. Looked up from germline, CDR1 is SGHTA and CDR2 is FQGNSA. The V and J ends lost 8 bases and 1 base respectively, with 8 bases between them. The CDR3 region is CASERWNTEAFF. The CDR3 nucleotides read TGTGCCAGCGAGAGGTGGAACACTGAAGCTTTCTTT.

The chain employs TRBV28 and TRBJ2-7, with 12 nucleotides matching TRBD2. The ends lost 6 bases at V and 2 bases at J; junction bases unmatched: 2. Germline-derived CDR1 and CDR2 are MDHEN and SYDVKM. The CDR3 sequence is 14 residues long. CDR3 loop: CASSRLAGAYEQYF. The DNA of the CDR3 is TGTGCCAGCAGCAGACTAGCGGGAGCCTACGAGCAGTACTTC. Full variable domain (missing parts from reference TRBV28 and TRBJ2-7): DVKVTQSSRYLVKRTGEKVFLECVQDMDHENMFWYRQDPGLGLRLIYFSYDVKMKEKGDIPEGYSVSREKKERFSLILESASTNQTSMYLCASSRLAGAYEQYFGPGTRLTVT.

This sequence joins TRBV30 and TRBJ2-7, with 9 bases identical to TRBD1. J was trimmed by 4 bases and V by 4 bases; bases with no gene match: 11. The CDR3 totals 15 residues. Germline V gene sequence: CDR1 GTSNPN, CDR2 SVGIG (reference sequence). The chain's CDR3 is CAWTVPDRGGYEQYF. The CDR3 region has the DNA TGTGCCTGGACCGTCCCGGACAGGGGAGGTTACGAGCAGTACTTC.